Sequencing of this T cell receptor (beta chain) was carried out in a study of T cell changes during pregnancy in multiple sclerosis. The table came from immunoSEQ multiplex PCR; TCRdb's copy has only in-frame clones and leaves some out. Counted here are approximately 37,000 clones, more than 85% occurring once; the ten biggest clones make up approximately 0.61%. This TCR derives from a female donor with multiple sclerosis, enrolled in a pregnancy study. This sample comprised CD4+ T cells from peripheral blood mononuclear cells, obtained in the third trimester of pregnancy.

The CDR3 DNA reads TGTGCCAGCAGTCAACCTAGCGGGAGAAGTCTGTACGAGCAGTACTTC. This sequence encodes CASSQPSGRSLYEQYF. The J gene is TRBJ2-7, the V gene TRBV28, with TRBD2 matching over 10 bases. V was clipped by 5 bases and J by 4 bases; unmatched bases: 11. Germline V gene data show CDR1 as MDHEN and CDR2 as SYDVKM. The CDR3 sequence is 16 residues long.